The 32 T cell receptor beta chains below all came from one sample that was sequenced in a study of CD8 T cells in Susac syndrome. An input of roughly 0.5 to 1 ug of RNA was subjected to reverse transcription using random hexamers. TCRdb processed the immunoSEQ multiplex PCR reads anew with MiXCR; each CDR3 protein has one entry. Of fewer than 200,000 distinct CDR3 sequences listed, approximately 95% were seen once; the top ten hold 0.15% to 0.2%. Material: CD8+ T cells from PBMCs. These receptors came from a human donor with multiple sclerosis.

This chain connects TRBV7-9 to TRBJ2-7; no firm D call. The germline gives CDR1 SEHNR, CDR2 FQNEAQ (reference sequence). This CDR3 is 12 amino acids long. V gave up 5 bases and J gave up 5 bases, with 10 bases separating them. CDR3 sequence (DNA): TGTGCCAGCAGCCACAAGAGTAACGAGCAGTACTTC. This gives the protein CASSHKSNEQYF.

CDR3 bases: TGTGCCAGCAGCCCCCCGGAGCCAACACTGAACACTGAAGCTTTCTTT. Protein sequence: CASSPPEPTLNTEAFF. The chain is built from TRBV13 and TRBJ1-1; D is ambiguous. From germline, CDR1 is PRHDT and CDR2 FYEKMQ (reference sequence). Trimming pared 5 bases from V and 0 bases from J, leaving 16 bases between. The CDR3 has 16 amino acids.

The rearrangement links TRBV18 to TRBJ2-7; the D gene is possibly TRBD1 (5 bases). Germline lookup yields CDR1 KGHSH and CDR2 LQKENI. The CDR3 covers 14 residues. V was pared by 5 bases and J by 7 bases, with 18 bases between. CDR3 in DNA: TGTGCCAGCTCATTACGCTCACCGCAGGGAGAGCAGTACTTC. It yields the protein CASSLRSPQGEQYF.

The chain carries TRBV20-1 and TRBJ2-7; D remains ambiguous. Germline V gene data show CDR1 as DFQATT and CDR2 as SNEGSKA (reference sequence). V lost 6 bases, J lost 0 bases, and 21 bases lay in between. This CDR3 is built from 16 residues. CDR3 bases: TGCAGTGCCTTGAATCCCCTCCAGCGCCTCTCCTACGAGCAGTACTTC. It codes for CSALNPLQRLSYEQYF.

The chain employs TRBV15 and TRBJ2-7; D gene uncertain. With 3 bases removed from V and 7 bases from J, the gap between germline ends came to 7 bases. Per germline, CDR1 LNHNV and CDR2 YYDKDF (reference sequence). The CDR3 is 11 residues long. CDR3 DNA sequence: TGTGCCACCAGCAGCACTTCAGAGCAGTACTTC. It encodes CATSSTSEQYF.

The gene calls are TRBV7-9 and TRBJ2-7; 14 nucleotides match TRBD2. The V segment lost 6 bases and the J segment 2 bases; nucleotides outside the gene matches: 6. The CDR3 has 16 residues. Germline loops: CDR1 SEHNR, CDR2 FQNEAQ (reference sequence). The chain's CDR3 is CASRPGLAGGTYEQYF. CDR3 sequence (DNA): TGTGCCAGCAGACCCGGACTAGCGGGAGGTACCTACGAGCAGTACTTC.

The rearrangement links TRBV2 to TRBJ2-7; TRBD2 is a possible D gene (5 bases). The CDR3 is made up of 14 amino acids. Looked up from germline, CDR1 is SNHLY and CDR2 is FYNNEI. Trimming pared 7 bases from V and 3 bases from J, leaving 16 bases between. CDR3 sequence: CASITRSNSYEQYF. CDR3 sequence (DNA): TGTGCCAGCATAACTAGATCAAACAGCTACGAGCAGTACTTC.

The gene calls are TRBV27 and TRBJ2-3, with D perhaps matching TRBD2 (6 bases). V lost 3 bases to trimming and J lost 5 bases, with 15 bases between them. The germline V gene encodes CDR1 MNHEY and CDR2 SMNVEV (reference sequence). The CDR3 totals 15 residues. CDR3 coding DNA: TGTGCCAGCAGTTTCAATAAGGGAGGTCGAGATACGCAGTATTTT. This codes for CASSFNKGGRDTQYF.

This clonotype came up once. The chain couples TRBV30 to TRBJ1-1; D ambiguous. The CDR3 totals 14 residues. CDR1 and CDR2 from the germline V gene are GTSNPN and SVGIG (reference sequence). V shed 1 base and J shed 5 bases, with 14 bases lying between them. For the CDR3, the DNA is TGTGCCTGGAGTGCCCTCCTTGACTGGACTGAAGCTTTCTTT. Residues: CAWSALLDWTEAFF.

This clonotype was recorded a few times. The chain joins TRBV9 to TRBJ2-7; 9 bases align to TRBD1. The V gene end was trimmed by 0 bases and the J gene end by 4 bases; junction bases not matched to a gene: 5. This CDR3 is built from 15 residues. Germline V CDR1 and CDR2: SGDLS, YYNGEE. The CDR3 nucleotides read TGTGCCAGCAGCGTAGACGGGACAGGGCAATACGAGCAGTACTTC. It specifies CASSVDGTGQYEQYF.

The rearrangement joins TRBV4-2 to TRBJ2-1, with a possible D match to TRBD2 (5 bases). The germline gives CDR1 LGHNA, CDR2 YNFKEQ. This CDR3 is built from 20 residues. V was clipped by 3 bases and J by 7 bases, with 31 bases between them. The CDR3 DNA follows: TGTGCCAGCAGCCATCCAAACAACCCCGACCGGCGAGGGATCATGAATGAGCAGTTCTTC. Its protein is CASSHPNNPDRRGIMNEQFF.

The gene calls are TRBV5-1 and TRBJ2-1; D unresolved. The ends were cut back, 5 bases at V and 0 bases at J, with 9 bases in the middle. The CDR3 loop spans 14 amino acids. CDR1 is SGHRS and CDR2 is YFSETQ in the germline V gene. The CDR3 DNA reads as TGCGCCAGCAGTTTCCTAAGCTCCTACAATGAGCAGTTCTTC. Protein product: CASSFLSSYNEQFF.

The rearrangement joins TRBV2 to TRBJ2-1; 7 nucleotides align to TRBD2. Germline loops: CDR1 SNHLY, CDR2 FYNNEI. This CDR3 region has 13 residues. Trimming removed 8 bases from V and 7 bases from J; junction bases left unmatched: 8. CDR3 amino acids: CASWGGLPNEQFF. The CDR3 DNA follows: TGTGCCAGCTGGGGGGGACTACCGAATGAGCAGTTCTTC.

The chain combines TRBV12-3 or TRBV12-4 with TRBJ2-1; 12 nucleotides line up with TRBD2. With 2 bases clipped from V and 8 bases from J, the junction kept 4 bases outside the gene matches. This CDR3 region has 15 residues. CDR3 protein: CASSLTTSGRYEQFF. DNA of the CDR3: TGTGCCAGCAGTTTAACGACTAGCGGGAGATATGAGCAGTTCTTC.

The chain joins TRBV27 to TRBJ2-7, with TRBD2 matching 13 bases. The CDR3 contains 16 residues. Germline assignment: CDR1 MNHEY and CDR2 SMNVEV (reference sequence). V trimming: 5 bases; J trimming: 1 base; junction bases outside the gene matches: 5. Here the CDR3 DNA reads TGTGCCAGCAGTCCCCGACTAGCGGGAGGTTCCTACGAGCAGTACTTC. Its translation: CASSPRLAGGSYEQYF.

The chain joins TRBV7-9 to TRBJ2-3; 8 bases line up with TRBD2. Per germline, CDR1 SEHNR and CDR2 FQNEAQ (reference sequence). Losses at the gene ends were 4 bases for V and 1 base for J; bases not matched to a gene: 1. CDR3 size: 14 residues. The CDR3 sequence is CASSSTSGTDTQYF. CDR3 nucleotides: TGTGCCAGCAGCTCGACTAGCGGCACAGATACGCAGTATTTT. The whole variable domain, remainder taken from reference TRBV7-9 and TRBJ2-3, is DTGVSQNPRHKITKRGQNVTFRCDPISEHNRLYWYRQTLGQGPEFLTYFQNEAQLEKSRLLSDRFSAERPKGSFSTLEIQRTEQGDSAMYLCASSSTSGTDTQYFGPGTRLTVL.

This chain links TRBV18 with TRBJ2-7; a possible D gene is TRBD1 (6 bases). Germline V gene data show CDR1 as KGHSH and CDR2 as LQKENI. The CDR3 totals 15 residues. Trimming left V 0 bases short and J 7 bases short, with 16 bases between. The CDR3 reads CASSPPGHQIREQYF. DNA of the CDR3: TGTGCCAGCTCACCACCGGGACACCAAATCCGAGAGCAGTACTTC.

This chain joins TRBV18 and TRBJ1-2, with TRBD1 matching over 10 bases. There are 16 residues in the CDR3. V dropped 3 bases and J dropped 7; count of bases not matched to a gene: 11. Looked up from germline, CDR1 is KGHSH and CDR2 is LQKENI. CDR3 coding DNA: TGTGCCAGCTCACCCCCAGGACAGGGGGTGTTCGGTGGCTACACCTTC. Translation gives CASSPPGQGVFGGYTF.

This chain uses TRBV13 with TRBJ1-2; D gene unclear. From germline, CDR1 is PRHDT and CDR2 FYEKMQ (reference sequence). V was pared by 0 bases and J by 7 bases, with 15 bases between. This CDR3 spans 15 amino acids. CDR3 in DNA: TGTGCCAGCAGCTTAGGGGGCGTCAGTAGAAGTGGCTACACCTTC. Protein product: CASSLGGVSRSGYTF.

The V and J genes are TRBV7-9 and TRBJ2-1; 7 nucleotides line up with TRBD1. The germline CDR1 and CDR2 sequences are SEHNR and FQNEAQ (reference sequence). Trimming at V came to 4 bases and at J to 4 bases, leaving 7 bases not matched to a gene. The CDR3 length is 15 residues. The CDR3 DNA sequence: TGTGCCAGCAGCTCACAGGGGTTGAGGTACAATGAGCAGTTCTTC. Amino acid sequence: CASSSQGLRYNEQFF.

This CDR3 reads CASTRPSEYNEQFF. The CDR3 coding sequence is TGTGCCAGCACCCGACCTAGCGAGTACAATGAGCAGTTCTTC. This sequence joins TRBV13 and TRBJ2-1; D might be TRBD2 (6 bases). Germline V gene sequence: CDR1 PRHDT, CDR2 FYEKMQ (reference sequence). The length of the CDR3 is 14 residues. The ends were cut back, 7 bases at V and 4 bases at J, with 14 bases in the middle.

This chain uses TRBV28 with TRBJ2-7; D gene uncertain. Trimming removed 7 bases at V and 3 bases at J, with 13 bases between. There are 13 residues in the CDR3. Germline CDR1 is MDHEN and CDR2 is SYDVKM. CDR3 region: CASIRNTDYEQYF. In DNA form, the CDR3 reads TGTGCCAGCATCCGTAACACAGACTACGAGCAGTACTTC.

The rearrangement uses TRBV3-1 and TRBJ1-6; no reliable D call. The V end was cut by 1 base, the J end by 5 bases, with 12 bases between. There are 16 residues in the CDR3. Germline CDR1 and CDR2: LGHDT and YNNKEL (reference sequence). CDR3 sequence: CASSQVAVRNNSPLHF. The CDR3 nucleotides read TGTGCCAGCAGCCAAGTGGCTGTCAGGAATAATTCACCCCTCCACTTT.

The genes are TRBV5-4 and TRBJ1-2; 7 nucleotides agree with TRBD1. V lost 5 bases and J lost 0; bases outside the gene matches: 4. The CDR3 loop spans 14 amino acids. In germline, CDR1 is SGHNT, CDR2 YYREEE (reference sequence). This CDR3 reads CASSRDSTNYGYTF. CDR3 in DNA: TGTGCCAGCAGTCGGGACAGCACTAACTATGGCTACACCTTC.

The chain has TRBV27 and TRBJ2-4; 7 nucleotides agree with TRBD2. V lost 4 bases and J lost 0; bases outside the gene matches: 6. The length of the CDR3 is 16 residues. The germline gives CDR1 MNHEY, CDR2 SMNVEV (reference sequence). DNA for the CDR3: TGTGCCAGCAGTTGGGAAGCGGGGCCAGCCAAAAACATTCAGTACTTC. Amino acid sequence: CASSWEAGPAKNIQYF.

V usage is TRBV20-1 and J usage is TRBJ2-7, with D uncertain. This CDR3 is 15 amino acids long. V shed 4 bases and J shed 0 bases, with 16 bases lying between them. Germline V gives CDR1 DFQATT, CDR2 SNEGSKA (reference sequence). The CDR3 sequence: CSAKPLEMSSYEQYF. In DNA form, the CDR3 reads TGCAGTGCTAAACCTCTGGAGATGAGCTCCTACGAGCAGTACTTC.

The V gene is TRBV3-1, the J gene TRBJ2-7; TRBD1 agrees at 9 bases. With V trimmed by 4 bases and J by 2 bases, 12 bases remained unmatched. The CDR3 covers 17 residues. Germline CDR1 and CDR2: LGHDT and YNNKEL (reference sequence). CDR3 in amino acids: CASSPPPGQGIPYEQYF. The CDR3 DNA follows: TGTGCCAGCAGCCCTCCACCGGGACAGGGTATTCCCTACGAGCAGTACTTC.

The chain recombines TRBV4-1 with TRBJ1-5; no definite D call. The germline V gene has CDR1 MGHRA and CDR2 YSYEKL. Trimming took off 0 bases at V and 10 bases at J, with 10 bases between the two ends. There are 13 residues in the CDR3. The CDR3 reads CASSQDSGLPQHF. DNA for the CDR3: TGCGCCAGCAGCCAAGATAGCGGCCTCCCCCAGCATTTT.

The J gene is TRBJ1-1, the V gene TRBV12-3 or TRBV12-4, with 8 nucleotides matching TRBD1. Trimming cost V 6 bases and J 6 bases; bases outside gene matches: 9. This CDR3 comprises 14 residues. CDR3: CASRPPGGHAEAFF. The CDR3 bases are TGTGCCAGCAGGCCTCCAGGGGGCCATGCTGAAGCTTTCTTT.

V is TRBV7-9 and J is TRBJ1-1; D not certain. V was trimmed by 10 bases and J by 0 bases, leaving 12 bases between them. This CDR3 spans 13 amino acids. CDR1 is SEHNR and CDR2 is FQNEAQ in the germline V gene (reference sequence). The CDR3, as DNA: TGTGCCACTCTACCGGCGCTGAACACTGAAGCTTTCTTT. Translation gives CATLPALNTEAFF.

This rearrangement joins TRBV20-1 to TRBJ2-3, with 9 nucleotides matching TRBD2. The CDR3 extends over 18 amino acids. Germline assignment: CDR1 DFQATT and CDR2 SNEGSKA (reference sequence). J gave up 4 bases and V 3 bases, and 17 bases lay outside the gene matches. CDR3 sequence: CSASPRSCCGGDADTQYF. CDR3 DNA: TGCAGTGCTAGCCCCAGGAGTTGTTGCGGGGGGGATGCAGATACGCAGTATTTT.

The gene calls are TRBV20-1 and TRBJ2-1; D gene unclear. The germline V and J ends were trimmed by 6 bases and 0 bases, with 9 bases remaining between them. This CDR3 has 13 amino acids. Germline CDR1 DFQATT, CDR2 SNEGSKA (reference sequence). The CDR3 sequence: CSAAANSYNEQFF. CDR3 nucleotide sequence: TGCAGTGCCGCGGCTAACTCCTACAATGAGCAGTTCTTC.